The entry below gives a single T cell receptor beta chain sequence along with its context. The sample is drawn from a study of blood T cell repertoires in COVID-19. Study information: Whether acute or convalescent, the COVID-19 samples came from the United States, Italy and Spain.

This CDR3 contains 16 residues. Trimming took 7 bases from V and 0 from J; bases not matched to a gene: 9. Germline lookup yields CDR1 LNHDA and CDR2 SQIVND (reference sequence). In the original processing: Counts of nucleated cells, estimated from reference gene primer amplification, were obtained. Measured with immunoSEQ multiplex PCR; TCRdb has only the in-frame clones, and not every one. The V and J calls and clone size were taken over from that table, and D and trimming were inferred from the DNA. The data hold 200,000 to 300,000 clones, with over 75% observed a single time. The chain links TRBV19 to TRBJ1-1, with TRBD1 identical over 9 bases. Sequences were obtained from peripheral blood. The clonotype originates from a human donor in a cohort sampled during active COVID-19. In DNA, the CDR3 is TGTGCCAGTACCAACGGACAGGGGAGACTGAACACTGAAGCTTTCTTT. Protein: CASTNGQGRLNTEAFF.